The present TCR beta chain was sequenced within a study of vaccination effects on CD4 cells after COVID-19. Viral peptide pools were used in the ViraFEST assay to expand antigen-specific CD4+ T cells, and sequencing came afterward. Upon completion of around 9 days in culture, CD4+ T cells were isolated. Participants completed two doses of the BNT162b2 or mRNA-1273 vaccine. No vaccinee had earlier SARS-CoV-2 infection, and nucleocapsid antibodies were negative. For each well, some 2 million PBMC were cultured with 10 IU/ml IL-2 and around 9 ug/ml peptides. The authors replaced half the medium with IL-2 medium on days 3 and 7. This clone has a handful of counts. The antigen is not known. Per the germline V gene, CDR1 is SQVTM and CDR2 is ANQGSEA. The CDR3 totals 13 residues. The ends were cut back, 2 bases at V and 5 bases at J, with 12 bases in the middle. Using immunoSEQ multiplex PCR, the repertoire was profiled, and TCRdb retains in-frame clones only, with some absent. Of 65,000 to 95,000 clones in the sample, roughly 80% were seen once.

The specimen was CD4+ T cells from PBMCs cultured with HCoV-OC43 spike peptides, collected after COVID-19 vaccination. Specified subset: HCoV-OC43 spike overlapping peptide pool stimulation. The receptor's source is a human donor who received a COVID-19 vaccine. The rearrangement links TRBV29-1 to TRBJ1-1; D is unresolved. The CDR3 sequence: CSVERGIGTEAFF. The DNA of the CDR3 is TGCAGCGTTGAACGAGGGATTGGTACTGAAGCTTTCTTT.